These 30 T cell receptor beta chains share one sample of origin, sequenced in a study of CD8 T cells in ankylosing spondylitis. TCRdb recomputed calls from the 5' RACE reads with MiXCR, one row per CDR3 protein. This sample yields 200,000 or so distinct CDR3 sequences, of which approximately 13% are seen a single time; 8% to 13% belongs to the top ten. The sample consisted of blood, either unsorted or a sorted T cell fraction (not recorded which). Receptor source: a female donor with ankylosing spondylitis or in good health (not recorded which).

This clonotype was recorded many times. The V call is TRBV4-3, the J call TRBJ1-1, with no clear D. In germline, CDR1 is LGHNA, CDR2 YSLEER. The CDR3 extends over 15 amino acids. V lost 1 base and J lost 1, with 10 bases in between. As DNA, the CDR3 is TGCGCCAGCAGCCAAGGAACGCAGAGGAACACTGAAGCTTTCTTT. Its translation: CASSQGTQRNTEAFF.

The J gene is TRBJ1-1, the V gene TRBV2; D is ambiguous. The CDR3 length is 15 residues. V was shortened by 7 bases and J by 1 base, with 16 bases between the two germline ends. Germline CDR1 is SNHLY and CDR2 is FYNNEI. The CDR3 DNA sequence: TGTGCCAGCATTTCCCGCCGCGTAACGAACACTGAAGCTTTCTTT. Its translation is CASISRRVTNTEAFF.

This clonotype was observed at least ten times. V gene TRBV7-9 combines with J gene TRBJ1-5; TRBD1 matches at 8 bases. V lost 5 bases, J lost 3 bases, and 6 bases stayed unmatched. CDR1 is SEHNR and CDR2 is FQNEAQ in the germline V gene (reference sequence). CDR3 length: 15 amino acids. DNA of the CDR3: TGTGCCAGCAGCATCGGACAGGGACCCAATCAGCCCCAGCATTTT. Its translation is CASSIGQGPNQPQHF.

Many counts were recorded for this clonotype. CDR3 residues: CASSRLDAGEQYF. DNA for the CDR3: TGTGCCAGCAGCCGTCTGGACGCGGGAGAGCAGTACTTC. The V gene is TRBV4-2, the J gene TRBJ2-7; D is possibly TRBD2 (6 bases). The CDR3 extends over 13 amino acids. V lost 4 bases and J 7 bases, leaving 14 bases between the germline ends. The germline gives CDR1 LGHNA, CDR2 YNFKEQ.

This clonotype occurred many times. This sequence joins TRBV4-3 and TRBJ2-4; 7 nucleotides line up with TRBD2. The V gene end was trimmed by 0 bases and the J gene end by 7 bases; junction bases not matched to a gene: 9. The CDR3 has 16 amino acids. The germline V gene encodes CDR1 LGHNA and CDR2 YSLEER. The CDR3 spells CASSQDSSGKGNIQYF. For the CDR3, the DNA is TGCGCCAGCAGCCAAGATTCCAGCGGGAAGGGCAACATTCAGTACTTC.

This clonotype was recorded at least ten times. The DNA of the CDR3 is TGTGCCAGCAGTTTGTGGTCAGGCCCTAGCAATCAGCCCCAGCATTTT. Translated: CASSLWSGPSNQPQHF. This chain links TRBV12-3 or TRBV12-4 with TRBJ1-5; D gene uncertain. The CDR3 is 16 residues long. The V end was cut by 3 bases, the J end by 0 bases, with 12 bases between.

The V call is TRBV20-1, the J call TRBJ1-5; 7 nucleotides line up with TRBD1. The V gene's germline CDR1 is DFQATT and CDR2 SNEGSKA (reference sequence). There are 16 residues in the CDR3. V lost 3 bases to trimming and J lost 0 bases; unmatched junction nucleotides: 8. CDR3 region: CSASVLGQLSNQPQHF. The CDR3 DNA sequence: TGCAGTGCTAGTGTACTGGGACAGCTTAGCAATCAGCCCCAGCATTTT.

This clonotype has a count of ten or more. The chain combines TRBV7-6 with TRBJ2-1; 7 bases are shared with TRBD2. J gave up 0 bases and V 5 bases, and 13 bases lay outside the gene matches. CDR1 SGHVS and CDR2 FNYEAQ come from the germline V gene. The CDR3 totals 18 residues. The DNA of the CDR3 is TGTGCCAGCAGCAAAATCCCCCCAGCGGGGAGCTCCTACAATGAGCAGTTCTTC. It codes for CASSKIPPAGSSYNEQFF.

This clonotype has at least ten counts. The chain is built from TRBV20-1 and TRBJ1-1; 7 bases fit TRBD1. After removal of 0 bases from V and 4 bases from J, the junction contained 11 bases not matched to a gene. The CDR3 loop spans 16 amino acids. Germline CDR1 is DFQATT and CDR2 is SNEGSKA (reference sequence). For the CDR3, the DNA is TGCAGTGCTAGAGACCCTCGACAGGGAGAAGGCACTGAAGCTTTCTTT. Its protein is CSARDPRQGEGTEAFF.

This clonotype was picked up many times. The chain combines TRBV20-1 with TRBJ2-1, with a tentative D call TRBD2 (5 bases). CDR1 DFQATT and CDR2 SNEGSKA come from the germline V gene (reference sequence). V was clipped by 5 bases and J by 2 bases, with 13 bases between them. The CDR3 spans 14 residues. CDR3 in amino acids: CSAGGSSTYNEQFF. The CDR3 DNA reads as TGCAGTGCTGGAGGTAGCAGTACCTACAATGAGCAGTTCTTC.

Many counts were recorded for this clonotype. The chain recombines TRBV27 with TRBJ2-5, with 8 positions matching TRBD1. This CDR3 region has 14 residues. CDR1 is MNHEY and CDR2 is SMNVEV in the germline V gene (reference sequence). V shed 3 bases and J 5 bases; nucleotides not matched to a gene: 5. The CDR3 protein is CASSFQGAGETQYF. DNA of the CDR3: TGTGCCAGCAGTTTTCAGGGGGCTGGGGAGACCCAGTACTTC.

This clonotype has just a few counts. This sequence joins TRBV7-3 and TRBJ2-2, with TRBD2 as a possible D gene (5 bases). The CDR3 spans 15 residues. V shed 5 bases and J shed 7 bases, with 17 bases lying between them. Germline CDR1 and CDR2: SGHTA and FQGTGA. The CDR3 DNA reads TGTGCCAGCAGCCCTTACGTGGGGAGCGGCGGGGAGCTGTTTTTT. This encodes CASSPYVGSGGELFF. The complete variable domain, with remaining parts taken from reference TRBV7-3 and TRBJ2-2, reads GAGVSQTPSNKVTEKGKYVELRCDPISGHTALYWYRQSLGQGPEFLIYFQGTGAADDSGLPNDRFFAVRPEGSVSTLKIQRTERGDSAVYLCASSPYVGSGGELFFGEGSRLTVL.

The CDR3 loop is CSARLKLAGRADTQYF. The DNA for the CDR3 is TGCAGTGCGAGGCTTAAACTAGCGGGTAGGGCAGATACGCAGTATTTT. This chain links TRBV20-1 with TRBJ2-3, with 9 bases identical to TRBD2. Germline assignment: CDR1 DFQATT and CDR2 SNEGSKA (reference sequence). The V and J ends lost 6 bases and 4 bases, in that order; junction bases with no gene match: 14. The CDR3 runs to 16 residues.

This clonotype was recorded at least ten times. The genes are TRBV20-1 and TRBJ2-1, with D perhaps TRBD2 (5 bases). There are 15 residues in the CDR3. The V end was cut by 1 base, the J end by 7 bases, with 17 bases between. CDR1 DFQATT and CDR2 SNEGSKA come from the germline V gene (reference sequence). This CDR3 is CSARVPGYPTNEQFF. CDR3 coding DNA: TGCAGTGCTAGAGTCCCGGGATACCCCACAAATGAGCAGTTCTTC.

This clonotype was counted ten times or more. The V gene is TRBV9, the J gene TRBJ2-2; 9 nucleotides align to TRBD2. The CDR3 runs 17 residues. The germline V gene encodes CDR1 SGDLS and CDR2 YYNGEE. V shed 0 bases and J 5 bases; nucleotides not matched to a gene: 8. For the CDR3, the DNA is TGTGCCAGCAGCGTAGAGGCTAGCGGGATGTGGACCGGGGAGCTGTTTTTT. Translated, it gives CASSVEASGMWTGELFF.

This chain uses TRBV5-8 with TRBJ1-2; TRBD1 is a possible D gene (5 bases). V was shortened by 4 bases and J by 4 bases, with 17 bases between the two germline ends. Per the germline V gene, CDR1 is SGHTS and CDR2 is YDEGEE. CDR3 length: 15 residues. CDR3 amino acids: CASSDGTSWRYGYTF. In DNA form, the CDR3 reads TGTGCCAGCAGCGACGGGACCTCTTGGCGCTATGGCTACACCTTC.

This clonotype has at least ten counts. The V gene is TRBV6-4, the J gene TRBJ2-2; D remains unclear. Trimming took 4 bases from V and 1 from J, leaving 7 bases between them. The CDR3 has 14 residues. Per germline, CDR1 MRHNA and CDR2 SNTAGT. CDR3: CASSAEKNTGELFF. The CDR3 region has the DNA TGTGCCAGCAGTGCCGAGAAGAACACCGGGGAGCTGTTTTTT.

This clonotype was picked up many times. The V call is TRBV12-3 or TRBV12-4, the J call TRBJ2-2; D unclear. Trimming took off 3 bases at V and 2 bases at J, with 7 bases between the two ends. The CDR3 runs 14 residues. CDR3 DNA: TGTGCCAGCAGTTTTTCCATCAACACCGGGGAGCTGTTTTTT. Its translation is CASSFSINTGELFF.

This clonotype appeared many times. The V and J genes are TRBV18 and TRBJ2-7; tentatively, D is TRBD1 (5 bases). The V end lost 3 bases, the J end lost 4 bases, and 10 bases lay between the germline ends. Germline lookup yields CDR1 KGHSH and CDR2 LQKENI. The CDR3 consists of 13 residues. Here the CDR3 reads CASSPGPFYEQYF. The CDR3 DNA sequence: TGTGCCAGCTCACCGGGGCCTTTTTACGAGCAGTACTTC.

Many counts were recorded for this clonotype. The CDR3 spells CASSPLAGVGGYNEQFF. The CDR3 coding sequence is TGCGCCAGCAGCCCATTAGCGGGAGTAGGAGGTTACAATGAGCAGTTCTTC. V gene TRBV5-1 combines with J gene TRBJ2-1, with 9 bases lining up with TRBD2. There are 17 residues in the CDR3. Trimming at V came to 4 bases and at J to 4 bases, leaving 12 bases not matched to a gene. Germline CDR1 and CDR2: SGHRS and YFSETQ.

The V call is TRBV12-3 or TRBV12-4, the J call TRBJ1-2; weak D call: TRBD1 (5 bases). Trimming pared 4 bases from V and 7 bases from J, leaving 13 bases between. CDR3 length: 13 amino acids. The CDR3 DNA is TGTGCCAGCAGTTCCCTCGACGGGGGTGGCTACACCTTC. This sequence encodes CASSSLDGGGYTF.

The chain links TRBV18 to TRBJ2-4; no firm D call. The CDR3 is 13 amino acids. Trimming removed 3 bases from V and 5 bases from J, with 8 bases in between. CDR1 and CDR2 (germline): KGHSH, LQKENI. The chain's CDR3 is CASSPSQENIQYF. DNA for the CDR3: TGTGCCAGCTCACCCTCGCAGGAAAACATTCAGTACTTC. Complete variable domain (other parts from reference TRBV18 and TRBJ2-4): NAGVMQNPRHLVRRRGQEARLRCSPMKGHSHVYWYRQLPEEGLKFMVYLQKENIIDESGMPKERFSAEFPKEGPSILRIQQVVRGDSAAYFCASSPSQENIQYFGAGTRLSVL.

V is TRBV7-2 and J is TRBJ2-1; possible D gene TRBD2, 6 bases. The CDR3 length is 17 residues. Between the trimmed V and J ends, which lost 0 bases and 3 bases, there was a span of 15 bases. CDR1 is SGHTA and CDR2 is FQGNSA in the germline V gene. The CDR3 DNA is TGTGCCAGCAGCTTAGCGGAGGGTTCAACCTTCTACAATGAGCAGTTCTTC. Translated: CASSLAEGSTFYNEQFF.

The CDR3 protein is CASGSPGYEQYF. DNA of the CDR3: TGCGCCAGCGGGAGCCCGGGTTACGAGCAGTACTTC. J is TRBJ2-7 and V is TRBV5-1, with D possibly matching TRBD2 (5 bases). With 7 bases removed from V and 4 bases from J, the gap between germline ends came to 12 bases. This CDR3 spans 12 amino acids. Per the germline V gene, CDR1 is SGHRS and CDR2 is YFSETQ.

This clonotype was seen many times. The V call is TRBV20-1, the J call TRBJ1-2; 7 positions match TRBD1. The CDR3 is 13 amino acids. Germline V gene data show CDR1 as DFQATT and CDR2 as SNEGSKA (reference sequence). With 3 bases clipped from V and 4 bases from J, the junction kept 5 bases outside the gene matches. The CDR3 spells CSASEGAAYGYTF. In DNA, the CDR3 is TGCAGTGCTAGTGAGGGGGCTGCCTATGGCTACACCTTC.

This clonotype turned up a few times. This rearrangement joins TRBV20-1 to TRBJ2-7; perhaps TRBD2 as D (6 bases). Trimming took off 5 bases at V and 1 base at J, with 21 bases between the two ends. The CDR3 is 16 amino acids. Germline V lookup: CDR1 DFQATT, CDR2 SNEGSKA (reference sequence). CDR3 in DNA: TGCAGTGCTGACGGGGCGGGGCCCGCCCGTTCCTACGAGCAGTACTTC. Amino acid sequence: CSADGAGPARSYEQYF.

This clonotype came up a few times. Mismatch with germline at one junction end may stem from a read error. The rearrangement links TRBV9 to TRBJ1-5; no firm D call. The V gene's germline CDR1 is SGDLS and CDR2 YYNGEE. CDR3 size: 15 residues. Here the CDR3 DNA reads TGTGCCAGCAGAGTCAATGTTGGTGTCAATCAGCCCCAACATTTT. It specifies CASRVNVGVNQPQHF.

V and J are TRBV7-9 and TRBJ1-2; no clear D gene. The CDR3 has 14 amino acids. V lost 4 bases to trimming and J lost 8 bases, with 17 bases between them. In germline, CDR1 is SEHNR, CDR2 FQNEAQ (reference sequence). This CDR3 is CASSSPQPPQGYTF. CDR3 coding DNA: TGTGCCAGCAGCTCGCCCCAGCCTCCGCAAGGCTACACCTTC.

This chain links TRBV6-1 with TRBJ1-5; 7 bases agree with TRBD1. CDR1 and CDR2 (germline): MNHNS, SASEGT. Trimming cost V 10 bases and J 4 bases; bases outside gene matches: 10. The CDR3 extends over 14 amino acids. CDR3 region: CATSLQGVNQPQHF. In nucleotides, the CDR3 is TGTGCCACCAGCCTTCAGGGGGTTAATCAGCCCCAGCATTTT.

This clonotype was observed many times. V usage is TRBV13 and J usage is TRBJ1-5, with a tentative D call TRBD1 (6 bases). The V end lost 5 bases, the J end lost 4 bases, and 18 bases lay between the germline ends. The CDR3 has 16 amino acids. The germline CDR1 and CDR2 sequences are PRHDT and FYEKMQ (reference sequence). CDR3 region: CASSQGRGKGNQPQHF. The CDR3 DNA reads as TGTGCCAGCAGCCAGGGGCGGGGTAAGGGGAATCAGCCCCAGCATTTT. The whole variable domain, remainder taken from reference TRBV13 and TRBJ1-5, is AAGVIQSPRHLIKEKRETATLKCYPIPRHDTVYWYQQGPGQDPQFLISFYEKMQSDKGSIPDRFSAQQFSDYHSELNMSSLELGDSALYFCASSQGRGKGNQPQHFGDGTRLSIL.